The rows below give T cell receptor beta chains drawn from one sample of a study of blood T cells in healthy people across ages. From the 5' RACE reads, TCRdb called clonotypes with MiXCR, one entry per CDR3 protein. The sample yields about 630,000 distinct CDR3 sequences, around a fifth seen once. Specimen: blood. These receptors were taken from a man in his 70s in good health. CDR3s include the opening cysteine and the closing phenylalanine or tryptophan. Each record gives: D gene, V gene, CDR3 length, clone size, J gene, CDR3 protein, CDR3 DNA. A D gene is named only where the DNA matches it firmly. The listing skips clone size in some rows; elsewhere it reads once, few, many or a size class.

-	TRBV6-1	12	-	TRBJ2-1	CASSEARAEQFF	TGTGCCAGCAGTGAGGCCCGCGCTGAGCAGTTCTTC
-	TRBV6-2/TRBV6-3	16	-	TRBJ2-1	CASIPHLGDGRNEQFF	TGTGCCAGCATCCCCCACTTAGGGGATGGTAGGAATGAGCAGTTCTTC
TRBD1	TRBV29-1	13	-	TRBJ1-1	CSVHWDRNTEAFF	TGCAGCGTTCATTGGGACAGGAACACTGAAGCTTTCTTT
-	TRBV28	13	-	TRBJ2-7	CASTDRQSYEQYF	TGTGCCAGCACCGACAGACAGTCCTACGAGCAGTACTTC
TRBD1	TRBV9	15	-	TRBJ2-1	CASSPQGARNNEQFF	TGTGCCAGCAGCCCACAGGGGGCTAGAAACAATGAGCAGTTCTTC
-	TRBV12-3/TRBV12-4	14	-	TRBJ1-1	CASSLLDRNTEAFF	TGTGCCAGCAGTTTACTGGACAGGAACACTGAAGCTTTCTTT
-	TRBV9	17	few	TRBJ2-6	CASSVLGTRSGANVLTF	TGTGCCAGCAGCGTACTCGGGACGCGTTCTGGGGCCAACGTCCTGACTTTC
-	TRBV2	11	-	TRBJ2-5	CASSDPGTQYF	TGTGCCAGCAGTGATCCTGGGACCCAGTACTTC
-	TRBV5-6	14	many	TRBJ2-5	CASSLGHLQETQYF	TGTGCCAGCAGCCTTGGACACCTCCAAGAGACCCAGTACTTC
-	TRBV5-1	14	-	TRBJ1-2	CASSTSAGSYGYTF	TGCGCCAGCAGCACAAGTGCGGGCAGCTATGGCTACACCTTC
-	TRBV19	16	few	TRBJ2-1	CASSGVGRSSYNEQFF	TGTGCCAGTAGTGGAGTGGGGCGGAGCTCCTACAATGAGCAGTTCTTC
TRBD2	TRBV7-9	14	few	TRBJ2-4	CASSPGGRKNIQYF	TGTGCCAGCAGCCCGGGAGGCAGGAAAAACATTCAGTACTTC
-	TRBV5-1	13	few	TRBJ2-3	CASSNGPTDTQYF	TGCGCCAGCAGCAACGGACCCACAGATACGCAGTATTTT
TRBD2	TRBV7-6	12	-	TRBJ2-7	CACSLGAGQRYF	TGTGCCTGCAGCTTAGGAGCGGGGCAGAGGTACTTC
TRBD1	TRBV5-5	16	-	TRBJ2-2	CASSPRQGQNPGELFF	TGTGCCAGCAGTCCCCGACAGGGGCAAAATCCCGGGGAGCTGTTTTTT
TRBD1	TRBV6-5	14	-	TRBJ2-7	CASSPGQVTTKLYF	TGTGCCAGCAGCCCCGGACAGGTTACCACCAAGCTGTACTTC
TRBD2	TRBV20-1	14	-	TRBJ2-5	CSESPSGSKETQYF	TGCAGTGAGAGCCCTAGCGGGAGTAAGGAGACCCAGTACTTC
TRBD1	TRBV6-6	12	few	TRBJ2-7	CASKDRTYEQYF	TGTGCCAGCAAGGACAGGACCTACGAGCAGTACTTC
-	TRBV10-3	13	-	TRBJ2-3	CAIGWGSTDTQYF	TGTGCCATCGGGTGGGGGAGCACAGATACGCAGTATTTT
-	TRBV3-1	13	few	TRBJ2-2	CASSQDFGGELFF	TGTGCCAGCAGCCAAGATTTCGGCGGGGAGCTGTTTTTT
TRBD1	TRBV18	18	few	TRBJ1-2	CASSPTIIPGQGSHGYTF	TGTGCCAGCTCACCAACCATTATTCCGGGACAGGGATCTCATGGCTACACCTTC
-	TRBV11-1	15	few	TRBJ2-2	CASSLTGENTGELFF	TGTGCCAGCAGCTTAACCGGCGAAAACACCGGGGAGCTGTTTTTT
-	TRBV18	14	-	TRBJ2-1	CASTRGWGPNEQFF	TGTGCCAGCACTCGCGGGTGGGGGCCCAATGAGCAGTTCTTC
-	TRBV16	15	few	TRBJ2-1	CASSSTARSYNEQFF	TGTGCCAGCAGCTCGACTGCTCGCTCCTACAATGAGCAGTTCTTC
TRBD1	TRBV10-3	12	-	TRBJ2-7	CAISRTGNEQYF	TGTGCCATCAGTAGGACAGGGAACGAGCAGTACTTC
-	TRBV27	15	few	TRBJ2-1	CASSLSDSTYNEQFF	TGTGCCAGCAGTTTATCGGACAGTACCTACAATGAGCAGTTCTTC
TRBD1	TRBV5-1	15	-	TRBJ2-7	CASSLRQDRVYEQYF	TGCGCCAGCAGCTTGAGACAGGACAGGGTATACGAGCAGTACTTC
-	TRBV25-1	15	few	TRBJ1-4	CASSEVWSGSEKLFF	TGTGCCAGCAGTGAAGTATGGTCGGGGAGTGAAAAACTGTTTTTT
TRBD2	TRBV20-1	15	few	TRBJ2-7	CSARSGSGRPYEQYF	TGCAGTGCTAGGAGTGGTAGCGGGAGACCCTACGAGCAGTACTTC
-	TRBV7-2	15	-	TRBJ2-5	CASSLTSSALETQYF	TGTGCCAGCAGCTTGACTAGTTCAGCATTGGAGACCCAGTACTTC
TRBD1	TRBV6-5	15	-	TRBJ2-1	CASTRRTGGYNEQFF	TGTGCCAGCACCAGGAGGACAGGGGGCTACAATGAGCAGTTCTTC
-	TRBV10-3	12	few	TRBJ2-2	CAISARTGELFF	TGTGCCATCAGTGCGAGGACCGGGGAGCTGTTTTTT
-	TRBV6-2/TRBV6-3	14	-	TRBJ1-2	CASSYRGINYGYTF	TGTGCCAGCAGTTACAGGGGGATCAACTATGGCTACACCTTC
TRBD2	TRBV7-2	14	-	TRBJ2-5	CASSHSRGGGSQYF	TGTGCCAGCAGTCACTCACGGGGGGGTGGGTCCCAGTACTTC
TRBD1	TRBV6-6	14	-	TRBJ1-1	CASRTQTGYTEAFF	TGTGCCAGCAGAACTCAGACAGGGTATACTGAAGCTTTCTTT
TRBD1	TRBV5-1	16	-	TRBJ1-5	CASSPGQGDYNQPQHF	TGCGCCAGCAGCCCCGGACAGGGAGACTACAATCAGCCCCAGCATTTT
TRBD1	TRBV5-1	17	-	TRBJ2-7	CASSQNRGQVGTSKQYF	TGCGCCAGCAGCCAGAACAGGGGGCAAGTCGGTACTAGCAAGCAGTACTTC
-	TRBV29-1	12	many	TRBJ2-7	CSVQADGREQYF	TGCAGCGTTCAGGCCGACGGGCGCGAGCAGTACTTC
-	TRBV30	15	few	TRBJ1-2	CAWSVTAQPYYGYTF	TGTGCCTGGAGTGTAACGGCCCAACCTTACTATGGCTACACCTTC
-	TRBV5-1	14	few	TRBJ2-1	CASTPAGGYNAQFF	TGCGCCAGCACCCCAGCCGGGGGATACAATGCGCAGTTCTTC
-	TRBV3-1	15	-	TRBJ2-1	CASSRRKGTYNEQFF	TGTGCCAGCAGCCGACGAAAGGGGACCTACAATGAGCAGTTCTTC
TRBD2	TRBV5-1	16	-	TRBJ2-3	CASRPGGLAGTDTQYF	TGCGCCAGCAGACCCGGGGGACTAGCGGGAACAGATACGCAGTATTTT
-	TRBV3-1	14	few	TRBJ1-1	CASSQGGRNTEAFF	TGTGCCAGCAGCCAGGGGGGAAGGAACACTGAAGCTTTCTTT
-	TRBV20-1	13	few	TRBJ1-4	CSARDIRDEKLFF	TGCAGTGCTAGGGACATCAGAGATGAAAAACTGTTTTTT
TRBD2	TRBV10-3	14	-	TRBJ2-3	CAISGAGGTDTQYF	TGTGCCATCAGCGGTGCGGGAGGGACAGATACGCAGTATTTT